This note documents a single T cell receptor (beta chain) sequence. This record comes from a study of blood T cell repertoires in COVID-19. Study-level information: Sites across the United States, Italy and Spain contributed samples from acute and convalescent COVID-19.

The germline CDR1 and CDR2 sequences are MDHEN and SYDVKM. This CDR3 spans 14 amino acids. The V segment lost 2 bases and the J segment 6 bases; nucleotides outside the gene matches: 6. Profiling relied on immunoSEQ multiplex PCR, and the TCRdb table lists in-frame clones only, not all of them. This table has nearly 95,000 clones, roughly nine tenths appearing once. The sequenced material came from peripheral blood. The source is a human donor with active COVID-19. The donor label of this sample is uncertain. This chain connects TRBV28 to TRBJ1-1; 7 nucleotides match TRBD1. CDR3 protein: CASSLDRVVAEAFF. CDR3 in DNA: TGTGCCAGCAGTTTAGACAGGGTTGTGGCTGAAGCTTTCTTT.